This entry features one T cell receptor beta chain sequence. Its antigen is unknown. The data stem from a study of T cells in localized non-small cell lung cancer. The junction had 12 bases not matched to a gene; V was cut back by 7 bases and J by 7 bases. The CDR3 sequence is 16 residues long. Germline CDR1 is MNHNY and CDR2 is SVGAGI (reference sequence). This table comes from immunoSEQ multiplex PCR, and its TCRdb copy is limited to in-frame clones, with some not included. The table has about 39,000 clones, 70% to 80% seen once. Study-wide results and limits: Increased T cell density in blood showed an association with longer overall survival. The highest T cell clonality was in uninvolved adjacent lung, above tumor. A median approximately 53 of the top 100 tumor clones appeared in adjacent lung.

This sequence was found in a woman aged 40 to 75 with stage II squamous cell lung carcinoma. The chain joins TRBV6-6 to TRBJ2-2; TRBD2 matches 10 bases. This material consisted of PBMCs, taken before any cancer treatment. This chain's CDR3 is CASTPNSGRLGGELFF. In nucleotides, the CDR3 is TGTGCCAGCACCCCCAATAGCGGGAGGCTCGGCGGGGAGCTGTTTTTT.